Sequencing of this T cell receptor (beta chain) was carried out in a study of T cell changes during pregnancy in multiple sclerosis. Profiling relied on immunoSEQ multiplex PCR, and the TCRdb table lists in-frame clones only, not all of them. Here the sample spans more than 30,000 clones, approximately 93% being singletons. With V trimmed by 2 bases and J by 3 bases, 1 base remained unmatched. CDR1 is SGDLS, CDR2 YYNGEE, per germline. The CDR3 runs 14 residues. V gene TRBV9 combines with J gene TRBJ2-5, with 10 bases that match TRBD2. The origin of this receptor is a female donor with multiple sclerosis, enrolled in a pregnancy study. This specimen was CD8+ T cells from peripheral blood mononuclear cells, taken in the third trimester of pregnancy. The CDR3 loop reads CASSVTSGEETQYF. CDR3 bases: TGTGCCAGCAGCGTCACTAGCGGGGAAGAGACCCAGTACTTC.